The TCR beta chain under discussion was sequenced for a study of T cells in Graves' hyperthyroidism and ophthalmopathy. Study-wide findings and caveats: A model built on 13 V-J features separated ophthalmopathy from stable hyperthyroidism. Blood shared most expanded thyroid clonotypes above 0.001.

Deletions cut 4 bases from V and 4 bases from J, with 10 bases between. The germline CDR1 and CDR2 sequences are LGHDT and YNNKEL (reference sequence). CDR3 size: 13 residues. Concerning this clonotype: The target antigen is unknown.

RNA transcripts yielded amplified TCR beta CDR3 regions. The study used the HTBI primer set for a first-round RT-PCR of the TCR CDR3. TCRdb recomputed calls from the multiplex PCR reads with MiXCR, one row per CDR3 protein. The table has around 200,000 distinct CDR3 sequences, over 15% seen once; the top ten hold 25% to 35%. J is TRBJ1-1 and V is TRBV3-1; TRBD1 might be the D (5 bases). The sequence was collected from a woman between 50 and 59 years old with Graves' hyperthyroidism. The sample comprised blood. This CDR3 reads CASSPRDPTEAFF. CDR3 nucleotides: TGTGCCAGCAGCCCCCGGGACCCCACTGAAGCTTTCTTT.